One and the same sample provided the 21 T cell receptor beta chains below, sequenced in a study of regulatory T cells in long-lasting Graves disease. Building the TCR beta libraries relied on iRepertoire HTBI primers, and CDR3 regions underwent Arm-PCR. TCRdb called the multiplex PCR reads again in MiXCR, with one record for every CDR3 protein. The table includes around 330,000 distinct CDR3 sequences, 15% to 20% detected once. Sample time point: newly diagnosed GD, antithyroid drugs for less than 3 months. PBMC-derived RNA was used for the TCR library. Sample: peripheral blood mononuclear cells (PBMCs), taken at new diagnosis, from a patient treated with antithyroid drugs. Receptor source: a female donor with Graves disease.

This clonotype was observed many times. The CDR3 is CASSPRTRGSTDTQYF. CDR3 DNA: TGTGCCAGCTCACCACGTACCAGGGGGAGCACAGATACGCAGTATTTT. The chain has TRBV18 and TRBJ2-3; 7 positions agree with TRBD1. The V gene's germline CDR1 is KGHSH and CDR2 LQKENI. Trimming at V came to 1 base and at J to 0 bases, leaving 4 bases not matched to a gene. The CDR3 is 16 residues long.

This chain joins TRBV29-1 and TRBJ2-2, with D possibly called TRBD1 or TRBD2 (5 bases each). CDR3 size: 16 residues. V was shortened by 0 bases and J by 4 bases, with 15 bases between the two germline ends. In germline, CDR1 is SQVTM, CDR2 ANQGSEA. The DNA for the CDR3 is TGCAGCGTTGAAGATCGGGGCTTAGGTCGCACCGGGGAGCTGTTTTTT. This sequence encodes CSVEDRGLGRTGELFF.

With regard to this clonotype: This may be a read error, as it is one base from a much larger clone. The chain's CDR3 is CASSERRGGKAFF. In nucleotides, the CDR3 is TGTGCCAGCAGCGAGCGACGGGGGGGTAAAGCTTTCTTT. The V gene is TRBV7-2, the J gene TRBJ1-1; D possibly corresponds to TRBD1 (5 bases). The CDR3 loop spans 13 amino acids. Germline-derived CDR1 and CDR2 are SGHTA and FQGNSA. V lost 5 bases to trimming and J lost 9 bases, with 16 bases between them.

The genes are TRBV12-3 or TRBV12-4 and TRBJ2-2; no clear D gene. With 8 bases removed from V and 4 bases from J, the gap between germline ends came to 17 bases. The CDR3 contains 15 residues. The CDR3 DNA sequence: TGTGCCAGCTCCTCGAGCGCGATGCTCACCGGGGAGCTGTTTTTT. Protein product: CASSSSAMLTGELFF.

This clonotype has ten or more counts. The chain uses TRBV7-8 and TRBJ2-3, with 10 bases matching TRBD2. V was clipped by 4 bases and J by 4 bases; unmatched bases: 8. The CDR3 is 16 amino acids. Germline lookup yields CDR1 SGHVS and CDR2 FQNEAQ. CDR3 in amino acids: CASSSSLAGAADTQYF. The DNA of the CDR3 is TGTGCCAGCAGCTCCTCGCTAGCGGGAGCCGCAGATACGCAGTATTTT.

The rearrangement links TRBV6-5 to TRBJ1-5, with D perhaps matching TRBD1 (5 bases). There are 15 residues in the CDR3. The germline V and J ends were trimmed by 4 bases and 1 base, with 11 bases remaining between them. In germline, CDR1 is MNHEY, CDR2 SVGAGI. CDR3 in DNA: TGTGCCAGCAGTTCCGGGGGTGGAAGCAATCAGCCCCAGCATTTT. Its translation: CASSSGGGSNQPQHF.

This clonotype came up a few times. This sequence joins TRBV7-3 and TRBJ2-1; TRBD2 matches at 13 bases. Germline trimming cut 5 bases from V and 8 bases from J; bases unmatched to any gene: 9. Germline CDR1 reads SGHTA; CDR2 reads FQGTGA. CDR3 length equals 16 residues. The CDR3 here is CASSREGTSGTHEQFF. The CDR3 DNA reads TGTGCCAGCAGCAGAGAGGGGACTAGCGGGACCCATGAGCAGTTCTTC.

This clonotype showed up many times. V and J are TRBV29-1 and TRBJ1-2; TRBD1 might be the D (5 bases). From germline, CDR1 is SQVTM and CDR2 ANQGSEA. V dropped 6 bases and J dropped 6 bases, with 17 bases sitting between them. The length of the CDR3 is 13 residues. CDR3 region: CSVPPPGTDGYTF. For the CDR3, the DNA is TGCAGCGTCCCTCCCCCGGGGACGGATGGCTACACCTTC.

This clonotype was picked up a small number of times. V is TRBV6-1 and J is TRBJ2-5; D may be TRBD1 (6 bases). This CDR3 has 16 residues. Germline V gene sequence: CDR1 MNHNS, CDR2 SASEGT. Trimming took off 3 bases at V and 2 bases at J, with 16 bases between the two ends. The CDR3 DNA sequence: TGTGCCAGCAGTGATGTATGGGGGACACTTCAAGAGACCCAGTACTTC. It encodes CASSDVWGTLQETQYF.

In this sample, this clonotype turned up many times. This chain uses TRBV7-8 with TRBJ2-7; TRBD2 matches 9 bases. Germline-derived CDR1 and CDR2 are SGHVS and FQNEAQ. The CDR3 is 16 residues long. V shed 4 bases and J 0 bases; nucleotides not matched to a gene: 7. The CDR3 bases are TGTGCCAGCAGCTCGCGGGGGGGACCAAGCTCCTACGAGCAGTACTTC. It is translated as CASSSRGGPSSYEQYF. Drawing the rest from reference TRBV7-8 and TRBJ2-7, the complete variable domain is GAGVSQSPRYKVAKRGQDVALRCDPISGHVSLFWYQQALGQGPEFLTYFQNEAQLDKSGLPSDRFFAERPEGSVSTLKIQRTQQEDSAVYLCASSSRGGPSSYEQYFGPGTRLTVT.

On this clonotype itself: A read error is possible here, since a much larger clone lies one base away. The chain combines TRBV7-2 with TRBJ2-1; 9 bases are a match to TRBD2. Unmatched junction bases numbered 3, after V lost 1 base and J lost 5 bases. CDR1 and CDR2 (germline): SGHTA, FQGNSA. This CDR3 comprises 15 residues. The CDR3 here is CASSLELAGNNEQFF. The CDR3 nucleotides are TGTGCCAGCAGCTTAGAGCTAGCGGGAAACAATGAGCAGTTCTTC.

A few counts support this clonotype. The chain employs TRBV6-1 and TRBJ2-1; 7 positions match TRBD1. V trimming: 6 bases; J trimming: 5 bases; junction bases outside the gene matches: 16. This CDR3 has 17 amino acids. Per germline, CDR1 MNHNS and CDR2 SASEGT. CDR3 sequence reads: CASSRGPDRVSHNEQFF. CDR3 nucleotides: TGTGCCAGCAGCCGAGGCCCCGACAGGGTATCTCACAATGAGCAGTTCTTC.

The chain recombines TRBV9 with TRBJ1-5; perhaps TRBD1 as D (6 bases). The ends were cut back, 6 bases at V and 7 bases at J, with 20 bases in the middle. The length of the CDR3 is 15 residues. CDR1 SGDLS and CDR2 YYNGEE come from the germline V gene. CDR3 DNA sequence: TGTGCCAGCAACCCGGGTGGGGGGCTAAACCAGCCCCAGCATTTT. Its protein product is CASNPGGGLNQPQHF.

This clonotype was observed at least ten times. The chain carries TRBV12-3 or TRBV12-4 and TRBJ2-7; 7 bases align to TRBD1. The CDR3 length is 14 residues. V lost 5 bases and J lost 5; bases outside the gene matches: 9. In nucleotides, the CDR3 is TGTGCCAGCAGTGCCCGGGACAGCCGACACGAGCAGTACTTC. Its protein product is CASSARDSRHEQYF.

This clonotype occurred many times. The chain couples TRBV28 to TRBJ1-6, with TRBD1 matching 8 bases. CDR1 and CDR2 (germline): MDHEN, SYDVKM. This CDR3 is 16 amino acids long. V shed 5 bases, J shed 1 base, and the junction held 4 bases outside the gene matches. The CDR3 loop reads CASSRTGGSYNSPLHF. In DNA form, the CDR3 reads TGTGCCAGCAGTCGTACAGGGGGTTCCTATAATTCACCCCTCCACTTT. The full variable domain, completed using reference TRBV28 and TRBJ1-6, is DVKVTQSSRYLVKRTGEKVFLECVQDMDHENMFWYRQDPGLGLRLIYFSYDVKMKEKGDIPEGYSVSREKKERFSLILESASTNQTSMYLCASSRTGGSYNSPLHFGNGTRLTVT.

The V and J genes are TRBV2 and TRBJ1-1; 7 bases match TRBD1. The junction had 20 bases not matched to a gene; V was cut back by 6 bases and J by 4 bases. This CDR3 spans 18 amino acids. Germline V gives CDR1 SNHLY, CDR2 FYNNEI. CDR3 sequence reads: CASRNWGQGVVGSTEAFF. In DNA form, the CDR3 reads TGTGCCAGCAGGAACTGGGGGCAGGGGGTGGTGGGGAGCACTGAAGCTTTCTTT.

The V and J genes are TRBV27 and TRBJ1-6; D uncertain. This CDR3 is built from 15 residues. Germline loops: CDR1 MNHEY, CDR2 SMNVEV (reference sequence). V was shortened by 8 bases and J by 0 bases, with 11 bases between the two germline ends. This CDR3 reads CASQGRGSYNSPLHF. CDR3 DNA sequence: TGTGCCAGCCAAGGTAGAGGCTCCTATAATTCACCCCTCCACTTT.

With respect to this clonotype: A far larger clone differs by one base, so this is likely a read error. J is TRBJ2-3 and V is TRBV6-2 or TRBV6-3; 10 bases agree with TRBD2. CDR3 length: 15 residues. The V gene end was trimmed by 4 bases and the J gene end by 6 bases; junction bases not matched to a gene: 7. The germline gives CDR1 MNHEY, CDR2 SVGEGT. This CDR3 is CASSLASGSRDTQYF. The CDR3 DNA follows: TGTGCCAGCAGTTTGGCTAGCGGGAGTAGGGATACGCAGTATTTT.

This clonotype was seen more than once but under ten times. A junction boundary mismatches the germline segment, possibly from a read error. The J gene is TRBJ2-5, the V gene TRBV12-3 or TRBV12-4; 12 nucleotides align to TRBD1. The CDR3 spans 15 residues. The CDR3 DNA is TGTGCCACCAGTAAAGGGACAGGGGGCGGAGAGACCCAGTACTTC. It is translated as CATSKGTGGGETQYF.

This clonotype was recorded many times. This chain uses TRBV9 with TRBJ1-1; tentatively, D is TRBD1 (6 bases). This CDR3 is built from 13 residues. V was trimmed by 3 bases and J by 7 bases, leaving 13 bases between them. Germline V lookup: CDR1 SGDLS, CDR2 YYNGEE. The CDR3 nucleotides read TGTGCCAGCAGCGCACACCTACAGGGTGAAGCTTTCTTT. Translated, it gives CASSAHLQGEAFF.

This clonotype was seen repeatedly, ten times or more. The chain has TRBV4-1 and TRBJ1-1; D might be TRBD1 (6 bases). The germline V gene has CDR1 MGHRA and CDR2 YSYEKL. The V end was cut by 1 base, the J end by 1 base, with 10 bases between. This CDR3 has 15 amino acids. The CDR3 spells CASSQGGQWNTEAFF. The CDR3 nucleotides read TGCGCCAGCAGCCAAGGTGGACAGTGGAACACTGAAGCTTTCTTT.